The rows below give T cell receptor beta chains drawn from one sample of a study of T cell changes during pregnancy in multiple sclerosis. Here immunoSEQ multiplex PCR was the method, and the copy in TCRdb shows in-frame clones only, minus some. This table has about 40,000 clones, 75% to 95% appearing once. The sample was CD4+ T cells from peripheral blood mononuclear cells, taken in the second trimester of pregnancy. The receptors were gathered from a female donor in good health, enrolled as a control in a pregnancy study. The CDR3 runs from the conserved cysteine through the conserved F or W. A D gene is named only where the DNA matches it firmly. Expanded clones are given a class, and other clones once, few, many or no size at all.

V,size,J,D,CDR3,DNA
TRBV27,.,TRBJ2-5,TRBD1,CASSSPGQGEGTQYF,TGTGCCAGCAGTTCACCGGGACAGGGCGAAGGGACCCAGTACTTC
TRBV29-1,.,TRBJ2-7,TRBD1,CSVGQGAVEQYF,TGCAGCGTGGGACAGGGGGCGGTTGAGCAGTACTTC
TRBV11-2,.,TRBJ2-7,.,CASSLDRWQGSYEQYF,TGTGCCAGCAGCTTAGATCGGTGGCAGGGCTCCTACGAGCAGTACTTC
TRBV4-1,once,TRBJ1-1,TRBD1,CASSQDLARGRGEAFF,TGCGCCAGCAGCCAAGACTTAGCGAGGGGGCGGGGTGAAGCTTTCTTT
TRBV7-8,.,TRBJ2-7,TRBD1,CASSPLRTGAYEQYF,TGTGCCAGCAGCCCCTTGAGGACAGGCGCCTACGAGCAGTACTTC
TRBV7-2,.,TRBJ2-1,TRBD1,CASSFGQGSYNEQFF,TGTGCCAGCAGCTTTGGACAGGGATCCTACAATGAGCAGTTCTTC
TRBV5-4,few,TRBJ1-1,.,CASSLFFSTEAFF,TGTGCCAGCAGCTTGTTTTTCAGCACTGAAGCTTTCTTT
TRBV7-2,.,TRBJ2-1,TRBD2,CASSSPKGRGGVNNEQFF,TGTGCCAGCAGCTCTCCCAAGGGGCGGGGGGGCGTCAACAATGAGCAGTTCTTC
TRBV2,.,TRBJ2-7,TRBD1,CASRNGPGTGDYEQYF,TGTGCCAGCAGAAATGGGCCCGGGACAGGGGACTACGAGCAGTACTTC
TRBV6-1,.,TRBJ1-4,TRBD1,CASSVHRGATNEKLFF,TGTGCCAGCAGTGTCCACAGGGGAGCAACTAATGAAAAACTGTTTTTT
TRBV19,.,TRBJ2-7,TRBD1,CASSTIQGADYEQYF,TGTGCCAGTAGTACTATACAGGGGGCAGACTACGAGCAGTACTTC
TRBV5-4,.,TRBJ1-1,TRBD1,CASSSTGSTEAFF,TGTGCCAGCAGTTCGACAGGGAGCACTGAAGCTTTCTTT
TRBV29-1,.,TRBJ2-7,TRBD1,CSVGTGVHEQYF,TGCAGCGTTGGGACAGGGGTCCACGAGCAGTACTTC
TRBV19,.,TRBJ2-5,.,CASSIRGTAETQYF,TGTGCCAGTAGTATACGGGGGACGGCAGAGACCCAGTACTTC
TRBV15,.,TRBJ1-5,TRBD1,CATSRPRQGHSNQPQHF,TGTGCCACCAGCAGGCCCCGACAGGGCCATAGCAATCAGCCCCAGCATTTT
TRBV6-5,.,TRBJ2-7,TRBD2,CASRSGSKGHEQYF,TGTGCCAGCCGCAGCGGGAGTAAGGGGCACGAGCAGTACTTC
TRBV5-1,few,TRBJ1-1,TRBD1,CASSAKLQGHTEAFF,TGCGCCAGCAGCGCAAAGCTACAGGGGCACACTGAAGCTTTCTTT
TRBV10-1,.,TRBJ2-1,TRBD2,CASSDAGGGNEQFF,TGCGCCAGCAGTGATGCGGGGGGCGGGAATGAGCAGTTCTTC
TRBV7-9,.,TRBJ2-3,TRBD2,CASSTTSGGGTQYF,TGTGCCAGCAGCACGACTAGCGGGGGGGGTACGCAGTATTTT
TRBV10-3,.,TRBJ1-2,.,CAIREGGGLYGYTF,TGTGCCATCAGGGAAGGTGGAGGTCTTTATGGCTACACCTTC
TRBV5-1,.,TRBJ2-5,TRBD2,CASSLVAGGPGAQYF,TGCGCCAGCAGCTTGGTTGCGGGGGGGCCCGGGGCCCAGTACTTC
TRBV4-2,.,TRBJ1-4,TRBD1,CASSHQDRAELFF,TGTGCCAGCAGCCATCAGGACAGGGCGGAACTGTTTTTT
TRBV7-9,.,TRBJ1-5,.,CASSSIGPQHF,TGTGCCAGCAGCTCAATTGGCCCCCAGCATTTT
TRBV28,once,TRBJ1-2,.,CASSEGTPRYGYTF,TGTGCCAGCAGTGAAGGCACCCCTAGGTATGGCTACACCTTC
TRBV11-2,.,TRBJ2-2,.,CASSPHQMASGELFF,TGTGCCAGCAGCCCCCATCAGATGGCCTCCGGGGAGCTGTTTTTT
TRBV29-1,.,TRBJ2-7,TRBD1,CSARQGSGEQYF,TGCAGCGCCCGACAGGGGTCTGGCGAGCAGTACTTC
TRBV10-3,.,TRBJ2-4,.,CATTPGNIAKNIQYF,TGTGCCACCACTCCAGGGAATATAGCCAAAAACATTCAGTACTTC
TRBV28,.,TRBJ2-2,.,CASGAANTGELFF,TGTGCCAGCGGAGCCGCGAACACCGGGGAGCTGTTTTTT
TRBV19,.,TRBJ2-2,TRBD1,CASSIGRTQGRNTGELFF,TGTGCCAGTAGTATCGGAAGAACACAGGGGAGGAACACCGGGGAGCTGTTTTTT
TRBV5-5,.,TRBJ2-5,TRBD1,CASSSTTGWGETQYF,TGTGCCAGCAGCTCCACGACAGGGTGGGGGGAGACCCAGTACTTC
TRBV18,.,TRBJ2-3,.,CASSPPVNYRERSTDTQYF,TGTGCCAGCTCACCACCGGTAAATTACAGGGAAAGGAGCACAGATACGCAGTATTTT
TRBV5-4,.,TRBJ2-7,TRBD2,CASSLGGTSGNGLYEQYF,TGTGCCAGCAGCTTGGGTGGGACTAGCGGGAATGGATTATACGAGCAGTACTTC
TRBV12-1,.,TRBJ2-1,.,CASSRTYRGRPGHEQFF,TGTGCCAGCAGCCGTACATACAGGGGGCGGCCGGGACATGAGCAGTTCTTC
TRBV5-1,once,TRBJ2-2,TRBD1,CASSSGQAGELFF,TGCGCCAGCAGCTCGGGACAGGCCGGGGAGCTGTTTTTT
TRBV30,few,TRBJ1-4,.,CAWTTPPPRSEKLFF,TGTGCCTGGACCACGCCACCCCCCCGGTCTGAAAAACTGTTTTTT
TRBV28,.,TRBJ2-7,TRBD1,CASSRTGGPYEQYF,TGTGCCAGCTCGAGGACAGGGGGTCCCTACGAGCAGTACTTC
TRBV7-2,.,TRBJ1-2,.,CASSLASDNYGYTF,TGTGCCAGCAGCTTAGCCTCAGATAACTATGGCTACACCTTC
TRBV7-3,.,TRBJ2-1,.,CASSLRGSTSYNEQFF,TGTGCCAGCAGCTTAAGGGGCTCTACCTCCTACAATGAGCAGTTCTTC
TRBV7-9,.,TRBJ2-7,TRBD2,CASSLSSGSYEQYF,TGTGCCAGCAGCTTATCTAGCGGGAGTTACGAGCAGTACTTC
TRBV6-6,.,TRBJ2-7,.,CASRHQGPYEQYF,TGTGCCAGCAGACACCAGGGCCCCTACGAGCAGTACTTC
TRBV7-2,few,TRBJ1-1,.,CASSLAGHRNTEAFF,TGTGCCAGCAGCTTAGCGGGACATCGGAACACTGAAGCTTTCTTT
TRBV2,.,TRBJ1-5,.,CASSELQGGQPQHF,TGTGCCAGCAGTGAACTCCAGGGCGGTCAGCCCCAGCATTTT
TRBV2,once,TRBJ1-5,.,CASSEREVGNQPQHF,TGTGCCAGCAGTGAACGGGAAGTGGGCAATCAGCCCCAGCATTTT
TRBV4-1,.,TRBJ1-6,TRBD1,CASREGTVNSPLHF,TGCGCCAGCAGAGAAGGGACAGTTAATTCACCCCTCCACTTT
TRBV5-4,.,TRBJ2-2,TRBD2,CASSLLTSGTNTGELFF,TGTGCCAGCAGCTTGCTGACTAGCGGGACGAACACCGGGGAGCTGTTTTTT
TRBV2,.,TRBJ1-1,.,CASRLREDTEAFF,TGTGCCAGCAGGTTAAGGGAGGACACTGAAGCTTTCTTT
TRBV9,.,TRBJ2-5,.,CASSVSAQETQYF,TGTGCCAGCAGCGTATCAGCGCAAGAGACCCAGTACTTC
TRBV28,.,TRBJ2-7,TRBD2,CASSPAPGLAGDYEQYF,TGTGCCAGCAGTCCTGCTCCGGGACTAGCGGGAGACTACGAGCAGTACTTC
TRBV27,.,TRBJ2-5,.,CASARRRQETQYF,TGTGCCAGCGCTAGGAGACGCCAAGAGACCCAGTACTTC
TRBV19,once,TRBJ2-5,TRBD1,CASNTGVGKTQYF,TGTGCCAGTAACACAGGGGTCGGGAAGACCCAGTACTTC
TRBV7-3,.,TRBJ2-3,TRBD2,CASSPARGSEDTQYF,TGTGCCAGCAGCCCCGCGCGGGGGTCAGAGGATACGCAGTATTTT
TRBV6-6,.,TRBJ1-5,.,CASRQDGNQPQHF,TGTGCCAGCAGACAGGACGGGAATCAGCCCCAGCATTTT